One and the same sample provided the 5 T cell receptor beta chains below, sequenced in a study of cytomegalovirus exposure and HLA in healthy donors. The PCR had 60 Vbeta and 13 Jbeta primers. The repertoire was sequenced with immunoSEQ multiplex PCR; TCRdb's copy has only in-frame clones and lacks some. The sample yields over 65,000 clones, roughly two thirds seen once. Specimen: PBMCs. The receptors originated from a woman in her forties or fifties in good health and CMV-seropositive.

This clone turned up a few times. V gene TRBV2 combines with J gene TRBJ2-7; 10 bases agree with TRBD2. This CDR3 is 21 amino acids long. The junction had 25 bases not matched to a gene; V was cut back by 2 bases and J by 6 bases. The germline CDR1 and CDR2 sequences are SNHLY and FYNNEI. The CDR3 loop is CASSETNPGGQRGGLGSEQYF. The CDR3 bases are TGTGCCAGCAGTGAAACGAACCCTGGGGGGCAGCGGGGGGGCCTGGGAAGCGAGCAGTACTTC.

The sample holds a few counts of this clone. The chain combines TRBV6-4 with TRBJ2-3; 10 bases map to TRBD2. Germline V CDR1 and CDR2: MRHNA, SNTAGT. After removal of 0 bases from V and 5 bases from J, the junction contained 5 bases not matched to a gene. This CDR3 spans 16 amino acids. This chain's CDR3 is CASSDSNSGGLDTQYF. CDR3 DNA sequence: TGTGCCAGCAGTGACTCGAATAGCGGGGGGCTAGATACGCAGTATTTT.

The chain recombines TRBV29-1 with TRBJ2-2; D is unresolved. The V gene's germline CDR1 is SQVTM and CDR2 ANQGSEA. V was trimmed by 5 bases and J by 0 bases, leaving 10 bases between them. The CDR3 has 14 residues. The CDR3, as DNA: TGCAGCGTTCCTGGCATTTCGAACACCGGGGAGCTGTTTTTT. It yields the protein CSVPGISNTGELFF.

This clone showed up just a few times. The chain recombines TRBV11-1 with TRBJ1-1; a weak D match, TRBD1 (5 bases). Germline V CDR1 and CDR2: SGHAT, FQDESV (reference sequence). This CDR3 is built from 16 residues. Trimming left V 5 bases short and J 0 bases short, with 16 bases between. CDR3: CASSPRFEDMNTEAFF. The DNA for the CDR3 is TGTGCCAGCAGCCCCCGTTTTGAGGACATGAACACTGAAGCTTTCTTT.

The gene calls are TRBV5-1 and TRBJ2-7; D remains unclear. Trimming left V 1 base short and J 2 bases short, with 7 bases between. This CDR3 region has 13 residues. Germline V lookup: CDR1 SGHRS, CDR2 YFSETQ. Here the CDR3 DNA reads TGCGCCAGCAGCTTGTCCACAGCCTACGAGCAGTACGTC. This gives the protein CASSLSTAYEQYV.